This T cell receptor beta chain appears in the sequencing data of a study of molecular identifiers for immune sequencing clone quantification (dated by TCRdb to between 2017 and 2018). Background for the entire study: For a replicate experiment, RNA from roughly 18,000 or 92,000 naive CD8 T cells was divided into five aliquots, of which four were sequenced. This methods study used CD8 T cells to benchmark TCR RNA copy counting and molecular-identifier clustering-based TCR repertoire sequencing (MIDCIRS).

Libraries of naive CD8 T cells were built from approximately 22,000 to 940,000 sorted cells, with 10%, 30% or 50% of the purified RNA used. Naive CD8 T cells were FACS-sorted as CD8+CD4-CCR7+CD45RA+ on a BD FACSAria II into RLT Plus buffer. To test detection sensitivity, Jurkat RNA equivalent to more than 9 TCR copies was spiked into samples of about 19,000-1,000,000 naive CD8 T cells. Enrichment of CD8 T cells was done with RosetteSep CD8+ T Cell Enrichment Cocktail plus Ficoll-Paque, and ACK red cell lysis came afterward. The CDR3 spans 15 residues, from the cysteine through the phenylalanine. Only the CDR3 region is kept as DNA, spanning 45 bases read in frame from base 1. Trimming at the junction amounts to 3 bases on V and 2 bases on J, and the germline ends lie 11 bases apart. This clonotype showed up just a few times. Its antigen specificity is not known. Base-call qualities are not available, and no considerably larger clone is one nucleotide away.

On the study overall, not on this receptor specifically: The sizes of highly expanded clones could end up underestimated when identical TCR molecules share a barcode. In CMV-specific effector cells, clones with more than 20 RNA copies contained over 99% of molecules, whereas in naive cells such clones contained under 1% of molecules. Spiked-in Jurkat TCR RNA equal to a single cell's worth was reported to be detectable even within 1,200,000 naive CD8 T cells. Modeling estimated 2.5 to 3.5 recovered TCR RNA copies per cell, compared with 9.5 to 10 by digital PCR, which implies 30% to 35% capture efficiency. When barcode sub-clustering was not used, chimeric consensus sequences inflated TCR diversity, with chimeras reaching as high as 47%. Naive libraries contained spiked-in Jurkat TCR RNA (around ten copies' worth), which is not part of the donor repertoire.

The method was PCR. Sequenced on a NextSeq 500. Bulk TCR libraries were generated as previously described, with the TCR primers listed in Table S5 used. Purification of total RNA was performed with the Qiagen AllPrep DNA/RNA kit. Reads from multiple sequencing runs of the same library were pooled before analysis. The paper's processing steps were these. Reads were retained only if the reads had an exact TCR constant sequence, and the retained reads were trimmed to 150 nt and grouped according to their 12-nt molecular barcodes. Reads in each barcode group were sub-clustered using a 15% Levenshtein threshold, and a quality-weighted consensus sequence was built for each RNA molecule. Non-functional sequences were removed, as were lower-count sequences one edit away from another. Based on a fit of two negative binomial distributions, barcode sub-clusters having less than 20% of the maximum read count were discarded. TCRdb trimmed the raw reads at Q25, called clones with MiXCR and kept productive beta chains. Each CDR3 protein gets just one entry, which takes the most common genes and DNA from the rows behind it. None of the V and J calls come from the authors' own analysis; TCRdb made them. The sample table contains hundreds of thousands of distinct CDR3 sequences; only one count was recorded for about 25% of them. The leading ten clones occupy 0.7% to 0.95% of the sample.

Source material: naive CD8+ T cells from blood, with Jurkat cell RNA spiked in. The cell subset or site label, read with the paper, signifies: FACS-sorted CD8+CD4-CCR7+CD45RA+ naive T cells. The chain uses TRBV12-3 or TRBV12-4 and TRBJ2-1, with a weak D call of TRBD1 (6 bases match). The receptor's source is a human donor in good health. Some libraries in this study had Jurkat cell RNA spiked in. Here is the DNA: TGTGCCAGCAGTTTTCAGGGGACCCCCTACAATGAGCAGTTCTTC. Translation gives CASSFQGTPYNEQFF.